These 20 T cell receptor beta chains share one sample of origin, sequenced in a study of cytomegalovirus exposure and HLA in healthy donors. Amplification used 60 Vbeta primers and 13 Jbeta primers. This table comes from immunoSEQ multiplex PCR, and its TCRdb copy is limited to in-frame clones, with some not included. Among roughly 120,000 clones listed, less than 80% were seen once. The sequenced material came from PBMCs. The receptors were sampled from a man aged 40-55 years in good health and CMV-seropositive.

The rearrangement links TRBV6-1 to TRBJ2-7, with 9 bases that match TRBD1. This CDR3 has 15 residues. Germline V CDR1 and CDR2: MNHNS, SASEGT. The V segment lost 6 bases and the J segment 1 base; nucleotides outside the gene matches: 7. The DNA of the CDR3 is TGTGCCAGCAGCCAAACAGGGGGCGCATCCTACGAGCAGTACTTC. Protein: CASSQTGGASYEQYF.

The gene calls are TRBV27 and TRBJ2-5; the D gene is possibly TRBD1 (7 bases). The germline V gene encodes CDR1 MNHEY and CDR2 SMNVEV (reference sequence). The CDR3 runs 15 residues. V was pared by 3 bases and J by 7 bases, with 18 bases between. The CDR3 DNA is TGTGCCAGCAGTTTTAAAGGGGGCTCCGGGGGGACCCAGTACTTC. Protein: CASSFKGGSGGTQYF.

The chain couples TRBV5-4 to TRBJ2-5, with TRBD2 matching over 14 bases. The junction had 2 bases not matched to a gene; V was cut back by 0 bases and J by 1 base. Germline loops: CDR1 SGHNT, CDR2 YYREEE (reference sequence). This CDR3 spans 17 amino acids. The CDR3 sequence: CASSLGTSGRLQETQYF. The CDR3 DNA follows: TGTGCCAGCAGCTTGGGGACTAGCGGGAGGCTCCAAGAGACCCAGTACTTC. Full variable domain (missing parts from reference TRBV5-4 and TRBJ2-5): ETGVTQSPTHLIKTRGQQVTLRCSSQSGHNTVSWYQQALGQGPQFIFQYYREEENGRGNFPPRFSGLQFPNYSSELNVNALELDDSALYLCASSLGTSGRLQETQYFGPGTRLLVL.

V gene TRBV27 combines with J gene TRBJ1-6; 9 bases agree with TRBD1. J gave up 7 bases and V 4 bases, and 11 bases lay outside the gene matches. The germline CDR1 and CDR2 sequences are MNHEY and SMNVEV (reference sequence). The CDR3 spans 17 residues. This CDR3 reads CASSYNFPGTGNSPLHF. In DNA, the CDR3 is TGTGCCAGCAGTTATAACTTCCCCGGGACAGGGAATTCACCCCTCCACTTT.

The chain combines TRBV6-5 with TRBJ2-1; 10 nucleotides align to TRBD2. This CDR3 region has 15 residues. Germline values: CDR1 MNHEY, CDR2 SVGAGI. The trim removed 8 bases at V and 8 bases at J, leaving 12 bases unmatched. The CDR3: CASGKAGGPADEQFF. The CDR3 region has the DNA TGTGCCAGCGGCAAAGCGGGAGGGCCTGCCGATGAGCAGTTCTTC.

The chain has TRBV28 and TRBJ2-6; D gene unclear. The V gene lost 5 bases and the J gene lost 2 bases, with 7 bases spanning the gap. This CDR3 region has 14 residues. The V gene's germline CDR1 is MDHEN and CDR2 SYDVKM. CDR3 in amino acids: CASSPRPGANVLTF. The CDR3 nucleotides are TGTGCCAGCAGTCCTAGACCTGGGGCCAACGTCCTGACTTTC. The full variable domain, rest sourced from reference TRBV28 and TRBJ2-6, is DVKVTQSSRYLVKRTGEKVFLECVQDMDHENMFWYRQDPGLGLRLIYFSYDVKMKEKGDIPEGYSVSREKKERFSLILESASTNQTSMYLCASSPRPGANVLTFGAGSRLTVL.

The CDR3 region has the DNA TGTGCCAGCAGTTCACCTTGGGCCAATGAGCAGTTCTTC. As protein: CASSSPWANEQFF. The chain carries TRBV6-6 and TRBJ2-1; D call uncertain. This CDR3 is 13 amino acids long. V lost 4 bases and J lost 6, with 10 bases in between. CDR1 is MNHNY and CDR2 is SVGAGI in the germline V gene (reference sequence).

The rearrangement uses TRBV5-1 and TRBJ2-5, with 10 bases aligning to TRBD1. The trim removed 6 bases at V and 4 bases at J, leaving 6 bases unmatched. Germline V CDR1 and CDR2: SGHRS, YFSETQ. This CDR3 contains 14 residues. The CDR3 nucleotides read TGCGCCAGCACCCGGGACAGGGGAAGAGAGACCCAGTACTTC. This gives the protein CASTRDRGRETQYF. The full variable domain, its missing parts supplied by reference TRBV5-1 and TRBJ2-5, is KAGVTQTPRYLIKTRGQQVTLSCSPISGHRSVSWYQQTPGQGLQFLFEYFSETQRNKGNFPGRFSGRQFSNSRSEMNVSTLELGDSALYLCASTRDRGRETQYFGPGTRLLVL.

There are a few counts of this clone. This chain connects TRBV11-2 to TRBJ1-3, with 7 bases identical to TRBD1. This CDR3 has 14 amino acids. The V and J ends lost 6 bases and 4 bases, in that order; junction bases with no gene match: 6. Germline assignment: CDR1 SGHAT and CDR2 FQNNGV. The CDR3 coding sequence is TGTGCCAGCAGTGACAGGGAGCGAGGAAACACCATATATTTT. This sequence encodes CASSDRERGNTIYF.

This clone has more than one count but fewer than ten. The rearrangement uses TRBV15 and TRBJ2-2, with 8 bases identical to TRBD1. Germline V gene sequence: CDR1 LNHNV, CDR2 YYDKDF (reference sequence). The CDR3 is 15 amino acids. After removal of 0 bases from V and 6 bases from J, the junction contained 3 bases not matched to a gene. The CDR3 sequence is CATSRERQGSGELFF. The CDR3 nucleotides are TGTGCCACCAGCAGAGAGAGACAGGGGTCCGGGGAGCTGTTTTTT.

The chain uses TRBV18 and TRBJ2-7, with TRBD2 identical over 9 bases. Germline lookup yields CDR1 KGHSH and CDR2 LQKENI. The CDR3 loop spans 15 amino acids. Trimming took 1 base from V and 2 from J; bases not matched to a gene: 3. CDR3 region: CASSPQREVAYEQYF. DNA for the CDR3: TGTGCCAGCTCACCACAGCGGGAGGTAGCCTACGAGCAGTACTTC.

This rearrangement joins TRBV28 to TRBJ1-2, with D uncertain. V dropped 5 bases and J dropped 4 bases, with 8 bases sitting between them. CDR1 and CDR2 (germline): MDHEN, SYDVKM. This CDR3 region has 12 residues. CDR3 sequence reads: CASSPGSYGYTF. CDR3 in DNA: TGTGCCAGCAGTCCCGGGAGCTATGGCTACACCTTC.

The chain joins TRBV5-6 to TRBJ1-2; D is possibly TRBD1 (6 bases). Germline V gives CDR1 SGHDT, CDR2 YYEEEE. The CDR3 consists of 15 residues. The germline V and J ends were trimmed by 4 bases and 8 bases, with 21 bases remaining between them. Here the CDR3 reads CASSNADRFYGGYTF. In DNA form, the CDR3 reads TGTGCCAGCAGCAATGCCGACAGGTTCTATGGAGGCTACACCTTC. Based on the CDR3 plus reference TRBV5-6 and TRBJ1-2, the full variable domain is DAGVTQSPTHLIKTRGQQVTLRCSPKSGHDTVSWYQQALGQGPQFIFQYYEEEERQRGNFPDRFSGHQFPNYSSELNVNALLLGDSALYLCASSNADRFYGGYTFGSGTRLTVV.

The chain couples TRBV15 to TRBJ1-1; 8 bases fit TRBD1. After removal of 1 base from V and 0 bases from J, the junction contained 19 bases not matched to a gene. The CDR3 is 21 residues long. The V gene's germline CDR1 is LNHNV and CDR2 YYDKDF (reference sequence). The CDR3 DNA sequence: TGTGCCACCAGCAGAGGAACGGGACAGGTACTTTGGGGGTCCATGAACACTGAAGCTTTCTTT. Encoded protein: CATSRGTGQVLWGSMNTEAFF.

V gene TRBV6-5 combines with J gene TRBJ1-5, with 8 bases aligning to TRBD1. The CDR3 runs to 14 residues. Germline CDR1 is MNHEY and CDR2 is SVGAGI. The J segment lost 8 bases and the V segment lost 1 base, leaving 4 bases of the junction unmatched. The CDR3, as DNA: TGTGCCAGCAGTTACTTGCAGGGGGCAGAGCCCCAGCATTTT. Its protein is CASSYLQGAEPQHF.

The J gene is TRBJ1-5, the V gene TRBV7-8; D possibly corresponds to TRBD1 (6 bases). The V gene's germline CDR1 is SGHVS and CDR2 FQNEAQ. The CDR3 length is 14 residues. V dropped 5 bases and J dropped 5 bases, with 13 bases sitting between them. Written as DNA, the CDR3 is TGTGCCAGCAGCGGAAAGGACAGCTATCAGCCCCAGCATTTT. Protein product: CASSGKDSYQPQHF.

In this sample, this clone turned up a few times. J is TRBJ2-2 and V is TRBV29-1; TRBD1 matches 10 bases. The trim removed 5 bases at V and 7 bases at J, leaving 4 bases unmatched. The germline gives CDR1 SQVTM, CDR2 ANQGSEA. This CDR3 spans 13 amino acids. The CDR3 sequence: CSVMTGGFGELFF. In DNA, the CDR3 is TGCAGCGTTATGACAGGGGGCTTCGGGGAGCTGTTTTTT.

The rearrangement links TRBV15 to TRBJ1-4; D possibly corresponds to TRBD1 (6 bases). The CDR3 has 18 residues. V was trimmed by 0 bases and J by 4 bases, leaving 18 bases between them. Germline V gene sequence: CDR1 LNHNV, CDR2 YYDKDF (reference sequence). The CDR3 nucleotides are TGTGCCACCAGCAGAGATCTTAGGGGCGGGGGCGGTAATGAAAAACTGTTTTTT. Amino acids: CATSRDLRGGGGNEKLFF.

CDR3 in DNA: TGTGCCAGCAGCTCGGGACAGACCTATGGCTACACCTTC. This encodes CASSSGQTYGYTF. The V call is TRBV13, the J call TRBJ1-2; 7 bases map to TRBD1. The CDR3 runs to 13 residues. J lost 4 bases, V lost 4 bases, and 3 bases had no gene match. Germline V gene lookup returns CDR1 PRHDT and CDR2 FYEKMQ (reference sequence).

The chain recombines TRBV11-2 with TRBJ2-7, with 10 nucleotides matching TRBD2. CDR1 and CDR2 (germline): SGHAT, FQNNGV. This CDR3 is 16 amino acids long. V dropped 3 bases and J dropped 5; count of bases not matched to a gene: 10. The CDR3 region has the DNA TGTGCCAGCAGCTTTGGAGTGGGGCTAGCGGGAGACGAGCAGTACTTC. Protein: CASSFGVGLAGDEQYF.